The 3 T cell receptor beta chains below were found in one sample sequenced in a study of technical replicates of blood from four donors. The repertoire was sequenced with immunoSEQ multiplex PCR; TCRdb's copy has only in-frame clones and lacks some. The table shows some 80,000 clones, with approximately 97% occurring only once. The sequenced material came from T cells isolated from PBMCs. These receptors all come from a human donor in good health.

The chain joins TRBV10-1 to TRBJ2-3; TRBD1 matches at 9 bases. This CDR3 is 16 amino acids long. V lost 11 bases to trimming and J lost 6 bases; unmatched junction nucleotides: 18. Germline CDR1 is WNHNN and CDR2 is SYGVQD (reference sequence). The CDR3 sequence is CAGLRTDRGAPDTQYF. The CDR3 DNA sequence: TGCGCCGGGCTCCGTACCGACAGGGGGGCCCCTGATACGCAGTATTTT.

The chain couples TRBV5-1 to TRBJ2-5; 7 bases fit TRBD2. Unmatched junction bases numbered 8, after V lost 4 bases and J lost 5 bases. The germline V gene encodes CDR1 SGHRS and CDR2 YFSETQ. CDR3 length: 14 residues. CDR3 in amino acids: CASSPPGRRETQYF. For the CDR3, the DNA is TGCGCCAGCAGCCCGCCCGGGAGGCGGGAGACCCAGTACTTC. Together with reference TRBV5-1 and TRBJ2-5, the CDR3 gives the full variable domain: KAGVTQTPRYLIKTRGQQVTLSCSPISGHRSVSWYQQTPGQGLQFLFEYFSETQRNKGNFPGRFSGRQFSNSRSEMNVSTLELGDSALYLCASSPPGRRETQYFGPGTRLLVL.

This chain links TRBV13 with TRBJ2-5; 16 nucleotides align to TRBD2. Germline loops: CDR1 PRHDT, CDR2 FYEKMQ (reference sequence). This CDR3 is 17 amino acids long. J lost 4 bases, V lost 5 bases, and 7 bases had no gene match. DNA of the CDR3: TGTGCCAGCAGCACGGGACTAGCGGGAGGGTTTGGAGAGACCCAGTACTTC. Its protein is CASSTGLAGGFGETQYF.